The rows below give T cell receptor beta chains drawn from one sample of a study of somatic mutations in cytotoxic T cells in rheumatoid arthritis. Assay used: immunoSEQ multiplex PCR; TCRdb lists only in-frame clones, some missing. The sample yields about 18,000 clones, around 80% seen once. Sequencing was performed on CD8+ T cells sorted from blood. These receptors came from an adult with rheumatoid arthritis. The conserved cysteine and the conserved F or W are not part of the CDR3 here. Fields, in order: V gene, CDR3 protein.

TRBV27 ASSSNRAGELF
TRBV19 ASSSPGSYEQY
TRBV7-9 ASSTPEKLF
TRBV5-6 ASSLAQFSYEQY
TRBV4-2 ASSQAGSTTNEKLF
TRBV7-9 ASSYPLHTGAGGYT
TRBV11-2 ASSASLGGSYEQY
TRBV6-1 ASSEESSGAYEQY
TRBV7-9 ASEEGGETQY
TRBV27 ASTKGQGYTEAF
TRBV9 ASSVGRGTEAF
TRBV27 ASGGQGYNEQF
TRBV9 ASSVPPLNEQF
TRBV10-3 AIADAGGSKKTQY
TRBV4-1 ASSLGTPYEQY
TRBV27 ASSPLMNTEAF
TRBV7-2 ASSLSLGGTGELF
TRBV2 ASADGNTEAF
TRBV11-2 ASSSHNGDEKLF
TRBV5-6 ASSLGLGRQPQH
TRBV9 ASSVPVGVAEAF
TRBV7-8 ASSPGRRLNYGYT
TRBV6-4 ASSDGQDGGSAEAF
TRBV5-6 ASSLVYGDYNEQF
TRBV27 ASSATGSYNEQF
TRBV4-1 ASSQTLNTEAF
TRBV15 ATSRSNRGRWATDTQY
TRBV12-5 ASGLSGLGDTGELF
TRBV10-3 AISEPGALHNEQF
TRBV19 ASSGLAASYNEQF
TRBV15 ATRGGTGELF
TRBV30 ARGAGPSYEQY
TRBV27 ASSLGQGFNAKDTEAF
TRBV11-1 ASSKTPGTSVYNEQF
TRBV14 ASSHTGTGRPYEQY
TRBV6-1 ASSVREIPTDQPQH
TRBV6-6 ASSYGPRTYEQY
TRBV19 ASSIEDRGENGTEAF
TRBV9 ASSVAGGNQPQH
TRBV18 ASSPPGGTGVIEQY
TRBV7-2 ASSFLGDTIY
TRBV4-1 ASSHKYEQY
TRBV10-3 AIGGRTDTQY
TRBV27 ASSWGTTTDTQY